This T cell receptor beta chain derives from a study of T cell responses to AZD1222 COVID-19 vaccine. V lost 2 bases to trimming and J lost 2 bases, with 15 bases between them. Germline-derived CDR1 and CDR2 are MNHEY and SMNVEV (reference sequence). The CDR3 consists of 16 residues. On this clone: Antigen unknown.

Libraries were prepared by immunoSEQ multiplex PCR; TCRdb keeps only in-frame clonotypes and omits some of them. The sample carries about 140,000 clones, over 85% recorded once. Study results and caveats: White British ancestry dominated among donors, who included more females, and clonal diversity was possibly underestimated.

The clonotype comes from an adult in good health. This specimen consisted of peripheral blood, obtained on day 0 of MenACWY control vaccination. The chain combines TRBV27 with TRBJ1-2, with D maybe TRBD1 (6 bases). The CDR3 nucleotides are TGTGCCAGCAGTTTAGGTTACGTAGGGGGGAACTATGGCTACACCTTC. It encodes CASSLGYVGGNYGYTF.